This is a list of T cell receptor beta chains from one sample in a study of blood T cell repertoires in COVID-19. Here immunoSEQ multiplex PCR was the method, and the copy in TCRdb shows in-frame clones only, minus some. The repertoire holds some 30,000 clones, with roughly nine tenths as singletons. Material for sequencing was peripheral blood. The receptor set was obtained from a man in his sixties with active COVID-19. Both conserved end residues are part of each CDR3. A D gene is named only where the DNA matches it firmly. Clone size appears in some rows only: once, few, many, or a class for an expanded clone.

abundance: -; v_gene: TRBV5-4; d_gene: -; j_gene: TRBJ2-1; CDR3nt: TGTGCCAGCAGCTTGGCTCAGGGGGCGGGGGGGAGCTCCTACAATGAGCAGTTCTTC; CDR3aa: CASSLAQGAGGSSYNEQFF
abundance: -; v_gene: TRBV21-1; d_gene: -; j_gene: TRBJ2-5; CDR3nt: TGTGCCAGCCGACAGGACAGGGGCGGTGAGACCCAGTACTTC; CDR3aa: CASRQDRGGETQYF
abundance: -; v_gene: TRBV18; d_gene: TRBD1; j_gene: TRBJ2-7; CDR3nt: TGTGCCAGCTCCCTCCAGGGGACAGGGAACTACGAGCAGTACTTC; CDR3aa: CASSLQGTGNYEQYF
abundance: few; v_gene: TRBV5-4; d_gene: -; j_gene: TRBJ1-6; CDR3nt: TGTGCCAGCAGCTTTAGCACGGACAGCGGGGCGACCCTCCACTTT; CDR3aa: CASSFSTDSGATLHF
abundance: -; v_gene: TRBV19; d_gene: TRBD1; j_gene: TRBJ1-2; CDR3nt: TGTGCCAGTAGTATAGATGGGACAGGGGTCTACACCTTC; CDR3aa: CASSIDGTGVYTF
abundance: -; v_gene: TRBV6-1; d_gene: TRBD1; j_gene: TRBJ2-7; CDR3nt: TGTGCCAGCAGTGAAGCCGGGACAGGGCCCTACGAGCAGTACTTC; CDR3aa: CASSEAGTGPYEQYF
abundance: few; v_gene: TRBV6-6; d_gene: -; j_gene: TRBJ1-4; CDR3nt: TGTGCCAGCACCCCCCTAACTAATGAAAAACTGTTTTTT; CDR3aa: CASTPLTNEKLFF
abundance: -; v_gene: TRBV6-5; d_gene: -; j_gene: TRBJ1-2; CDR3nt: TGTGCCAGCAGTCAAACAGTTCTCTATGGCTACACCTTC; CDR3aa: CASSQTVLYGYTF
abundance: -; v_gene: TRBV5-6; d_gene: -; j_gene: TRBJ2-7; CDR3nt: TGTGCCAGCAGCTTTAGGTTGATGGGGGCGACTTCCTACGAGCAGTACTTC; CDR3aa: CASSFRLMGATSYEQYF
abundance: -; v_gene: TRBV27; d_gene: TRBD1; j_gene: TRBJ2-1; CDR3nt: TGTGCCAGCAGTCGCAAACTCCCCCGGGACAGGGGAAGGGGTGAGCAGTTCTTC; CDR3aa: CASSRKLPRDRGRGEQFF
abundance: -; v_gene: TRBV6-5; d_gene: TRBD1; j_gene: TRBJ1-2; CDR3nt: TGTGCCAGCACGGGACAGTGGGGGCTTGGCTACGCCTTC; CDR3aa: CASTGQWGLGYAF
abundance: -; v_gene: TRBV6-6; d_gene: TRBD1; j_gene: TRBJ2-7; CDR3nt: TGTGCCAGCAGTCCTCTGCGGGGACAGGGGACCTACGAGCAGTACTTC; CDR3aa: CASSPLRGQGTYEQYF
abundance: -; v_gene: TRBV27; d_gene: -; j_gene: TRBJ1-4; CDR3nt: TGTGCCAGCAGTTACGACAGGCAAACTAATGAAAAACTGTTTTTT; CDR3aa: CASSYDRQTNEKLFF
abundance: -; v_gene: TRBV4-2; d_gene: -; j_gene: TRBJ1-2; CDR3nt: TGTGCCAGCAGCCAGCAAATTGGAGTGAACTATGGCTACACCTTC; CDR3aa: CASSQQIGVNYGYTF
abundance: -; v_gene: TRBV6-1; d_gene: TRBD1; j_gene: TRBJ2-7; CDR3nt: TGTGCCAGCAGTGAATGGCCCGGACAGGCCGCCTACGAGCAGTACTTC; CDR3aa: CASSEWPGQAAYEQYF
abundance: -; v_gene: TRBV5-8; d_gene: -; j_gene: TRBJ2-1; CDR3nt: TGTGCCAGCACCAACAAACCAGGACTTCCCAATGAGCAGTTCTTC; CDR3aa: CASTNKPGLPNEQFF
abundance: once; v_gene: TRBV7-6; d_gene: -; j_gene: TRBJ2-2; CDR3nt: TGTGCCAGCAGCTCGAGTGTAGGCCTAGTAGTTCCGAACACCGGGGAGCTGTTTTTT; CDR3aa: CASSSSVGLVVPNTGELFF
abundance: once; v_gene: TRBV9; d_gene: TRBD1; j_gene: TRBJ1-3; CDR3nt: TGTGCCAGCAGTGCAACAGGGGGCGGAGGAAACACCATATATTTT; CDR3aa: CASSATGGGGNTIYF
abundance: -; v_gene: TRBV5-1; d_gene: -; j_gene: TRBJ2-2; CDR3nt: TGCGCCAGCAGCTTCGATGGAGGGCTTAGCGGGGAGCTGTTTTTT; CDR3aa: CASSFDGGLSGELFF
abundance: once; v_gene: TRBV11-2; d_gene: TRBD1; j_gene: TRBJ2-6; CDR3nt: TGTGCCAGCAGCACTAACAGGGGGCCAATCCCTTCTGGGGCCAACGTCCTGACTTTC; CDR3aa: CASSTNRGPIPSGANVLTF
abundance: -; v_gene: TRBV4-1; d_gene: -; j_gene: TRBJ2-1; CDR3nt: TGCGCCAGCAGCCAAGCAGGATCCGATGAGCAGTTCTTC; CDR3aa: CASSQAGSDEQFF
abundance: -; v_gene: TRBV4-1; d_gene: TRBD2; j_gene: TRBJ2-1; CDR3nt: TGCGCCAGCAGCCAAGATCGGGCTGGAATAGCGGGGGGCAATGAGCAGTTCTTC; CDR3aa: CASSQDRAGIAGGNEQFF
abundance: -; v_gene: TRBV11-2; d_gene: TRBD1; j_gene: TRBJ1-1; CDR3nt: TGTGCCAGCAGCCTAGGGACAGGGGCCACTGAAGCTTTCTTT; CDR3aa: CASSLGTGATEAFF
abundance: once; v_gene: TRBV6-5; d_gene: -; j_gene: TRBJ2-1; CDR3nt: TGTGCCAGCAGGCCACAGGGTCCTTCCTACAATGAGCAGTTCTTC; CDR3aa: CASRPQGPSYNEQFF
abundance: -; v_gene: TRBV12-2; d_gene: -; j_gene: TRBJ2-2; CDR3nt: TGTGCAAGTCGCTCCCGTCGGCGGAGAAACACCGGGGAGCTGTTTTTT; CDR3aa: CASRSRRRRNTGELFF
abundance: -; v_gene: TRBV7-8; d_gene: TRBD2; j_gene: TRBJ2-7; CDR3nt: TGTGCCAGCAGCTCCCGGGTCGGGGGGGCCTCCTACGAGCAGTACTTC; CDR3aa: CASSSRVGGASYEQYF
abundance: -; v_gene: TRBV7-3; d_gene: -; j_gene: TRBJ1-1; CDR3nt: TGTGCCAGCAGCTCCGGAGTCACTGAAGCTTTCTTT; CDR3aa: CASSSGVTEAFF
abundance: once; v_gene: TRBV11-3; d_gene: TRBD1; j_gene: TRBJ2-6; CDR3nt: TGTGCCAGCAGCGGAGCAGGGGGATCTGGGGCCAACGTCCTGACTTTC; CDR3aa: CASSGAGGSGANVLTF
abundance: -; v_gene: TRBV7-2; d_gene: TRBD1; j_gene: TRBJ1-6; CDR3nt: TGTGCCAGCAGCTGGACCGGGACAGGGAAAAAGGCCCTCCACTTT; CDR3aa: CASSWTGTGKKALHF
abundance: -; v_gene: TRBV3-1/TRBV3-2; d_gene: -; j_gene: TRBJ1-1; CDR3nt: TGTGCCAGCAGAGTGGGAGGGTCGCTTGAAGCTTTCTTT; CDR3aa: CASRVGGSLEAFF
abundance: -; v_gene: TRBV10-1; d_gene: TRBD1; j_gene: TRBJ1-4; CDR3nt: TGCGCCAGCGTCCGGGACAGGGGGGTTGCAACTAATGAAAAACTGTTTTTT; CDR3aa: CASVRDRGVATNEKLFF
abundance: -; v_gene: TRBV18; d_gene: TRBD1; j_gene: TRBJ1-5; CDR3nt: TGTGCCAGCTCACCTATGGTACAGGGGACCCCTGGGAGCAATCAGCCCCAGCATTTT; CDR3aa: CASSPMVQGTPGSNQPQHF
abundance: -; v_gene: TRBV7-6; d_gene: TRBD2; j_gene: TRBJ2-5; CDR3nt: TGTGCCAGCAGCCCCCAGGTGGAAACAGCGGGGGGTTGGGAGACCCAGTACTTC; CDR3aa: CASSPQVETAGGWETQYF
abundance: -; v_gene: TRBV18; d_gene: TRBD1; j_gene: TRBJ1-5; CDR3nt: TGTGCCAGCTCTCAACAGGGGACCAATCAGCCCCAGCATTTT; CDR3aa: CASSQQGTNQPQHF
abundance: few; v_gene: TRBV6-5; d_gene: -; j_gene: TRBJ2-2; CDR3nt: TGTGCCAGCAGCCCCCGGGGGGCGTCCGGGGAGCTGTTTTTT; CDR3aa: CASSPRGASGELFF
abundance: -; v_gene: TRBV6-5; d_gene: TRBD1; j_gene: TRBJ1-4; CDR3nt: TGTGCCAGCGGCTCAGGGGGCGCGGGTGAAAAACTGTTTTTT; CDR3aa: CASGSGGAGEKLFF
abundance: -; v_gene: TRBV5-1; d_gene: -; j_gene: TRBJ1-2; CDR3nt: TGCGCCAGCAGCTTGTCGGGGGTTAGCTATGGCTACACCTTC; CDR3aa: CASSLSGVSYGYTF
abundance: -; v_gene: TRBV7-7; d_gene: -; j_gene: TRBJ1-4; CDR3nt: TGTGCTAGCAGCTCGGGACGGACAGAACGGCATGAAAAACTGTTTTTT; CDR3aa: CASSSGRTERHEKLFF
abundance: -; v_gene: TRBV4-1; d_gene: -; j_gene: TRBJ2-3; CDR3nt: TGCGCCAGCAGCCAAGTCAGAACAGATACGCAGTATTTT; CDR3aa: CASSQVRTDTQYF
abundance: -; v_gene: TRBV12-3/TRBV12-4; d_gene: -; j_gene: TRBJ2-2; CDR3nt: TGTGCCAGCAGCCAGGGGACCGGGGAGCTGTTTTTT; CDR3aa: CASSQGTGELFF
abundance: -; v_gene: TRBV15; d_gene: -; j_gene: TRBJ1-1; CDR3nt: TGTGCCACCAGCTCTCCGGACAGGAACACTGAAGCTTTCTTT; CDR3aa: CATSSPDRNTEAFF